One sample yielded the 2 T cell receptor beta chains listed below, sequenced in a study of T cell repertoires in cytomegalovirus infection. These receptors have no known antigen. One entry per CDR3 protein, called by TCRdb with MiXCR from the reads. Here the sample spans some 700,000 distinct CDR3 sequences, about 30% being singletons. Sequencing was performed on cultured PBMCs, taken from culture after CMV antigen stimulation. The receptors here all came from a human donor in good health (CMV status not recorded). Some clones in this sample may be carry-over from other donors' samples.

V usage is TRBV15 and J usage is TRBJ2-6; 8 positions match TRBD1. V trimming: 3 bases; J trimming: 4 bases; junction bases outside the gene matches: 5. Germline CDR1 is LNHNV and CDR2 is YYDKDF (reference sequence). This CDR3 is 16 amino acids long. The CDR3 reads CATSRGDRSGANVLTF. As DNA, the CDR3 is TGTGCCACCAGCAGGGGGGACAGGTCGGGGGCCAACGTCCTGACTTTC.

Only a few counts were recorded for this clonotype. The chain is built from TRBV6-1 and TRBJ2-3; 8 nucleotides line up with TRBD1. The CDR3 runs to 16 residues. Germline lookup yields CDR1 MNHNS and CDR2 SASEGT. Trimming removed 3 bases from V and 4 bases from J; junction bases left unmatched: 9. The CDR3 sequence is CASSDRTGKGADTQYF. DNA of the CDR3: TGTGCCAGCAGTGACCGGACAGGGAAGGGAGCAGATACGCAGTATTTT.